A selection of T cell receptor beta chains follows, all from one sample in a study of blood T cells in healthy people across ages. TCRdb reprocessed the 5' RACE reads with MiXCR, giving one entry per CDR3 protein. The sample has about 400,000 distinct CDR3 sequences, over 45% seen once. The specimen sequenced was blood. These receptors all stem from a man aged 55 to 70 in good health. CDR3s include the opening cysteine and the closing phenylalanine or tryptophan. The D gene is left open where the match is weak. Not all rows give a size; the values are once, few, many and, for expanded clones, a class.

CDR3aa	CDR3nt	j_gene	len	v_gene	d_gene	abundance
CASRTTGLPTDTQYF	TGTGCCAGCAGGACCACGGGACTACCCACAGATACGCAGTATTTT	TRBJ2-3	15	TRBV28	TRBD2	NA
CATSRVQGSRQETQYF	TGTGCCACCAGCAGAGTACAGGGGTCCCGGCAAGAGACCCAGTACTTC	TRBJ2-5	16	TRBV15	TRBD1	few
CSVAGQLTSTSTDTQYF	TGCAGCGTTGCCGGACAGCTAACTAGCACTAGCACAGATACGCAGTATTTT	TRBJ2-3	17	TRBV29-1	NA	NA
CAISGGGSSYEQYF	TGTGCCATCAGTGGAGGGGGATCCTCCTACGAGCAGTACTTC	TRBJ2-7	14	TRBV10-3	NA	few
CSAREIEGDYNEQFF	TGCAGTGCTAGAGAGATAGAGGGGGACTACAATGAGCAGTTCTTC	TRBJ2-1	15	TRBV20-1	NA	NA
CASHTTGYYEQYF	TGTGCCAGCCATACGACAGGATACTACGAGCAGTACTTC	TRBJ2-7	13	TRBV6-2/TRBV6-3	NA	few
CASSIDTGTGYTF	TGTGCCAGCAGTATCGATACAGGGACTGGCTACACCTTC	TRBJ1-2	13	TRBV27	NA	NA
CSARSGAPPYEQYF	TGCAGTGCCCGGTCGGGGGCGCCCCCCTACGAGCAGTACTTC	TRBJ2-7	14	TRBV20-1	NA	NA
CASSSRDRGYYEQYF	TGTGCCAGCAGCTCCCGGGACAGGGGGTACTACGAGCAGTACTTC	TRBJ2-7	15	TRBV11-2	TRBD1	many
CSVGTSGTALNEQFF	TGCAGCGTTGGAACTAGCGGGACCGCCTTGAATGAGCAGTTCTTC	TRBJ2-1	15	TRBV29-1	TRBD2	NA
CSARGNRDRGLEPAGNEQFF	TGCAGTGCTAGAGGAAACCGGGACAGGGGTTTGGAGCCCGCCGGCAATGAGCAGTTCTTC	TRBJ2-1	20	TRBV20-1	TRBD1	NA
CASSLILADTQYF	TGTGCCAGCAGCTTGATTTTGGCAGATACGCAGTATTTT	TRBJ2-3	13	TRBV5-5	NA	few
CRARAGSHGYTF	TGCCGTGCTAGAGCAGGGTCCCATGGCTACACCTTC	TRBJ1-2	12	TRBV20-1	NA	NA
CASSYYEGSYEQYF	TGTGCCAGCAGTTACTATGAGGGTTCCTACGAGCAGTACTTC	TRBJ2-7	14	TRBV6-5	NA	few
CASSPQAGAVSYEQYF	TGTGCCAGCTCACCCCAGGCAGGGGCGGTATCCTACGAGCAGTACTTC	TRBJ2-7	16	TRBV18	NA	few
CATSDSRGIYNEQFF	TGTGCCACCAGTGATTCTAGGGGGATCTACAATGAGCAGTTCTTC	TRBJ2-1	15	TRBV24-1	NA	NA
CASKGTAYGYTF	TGTGCCAGCAAAGGGACAGCCTATGGCTACACCTTC	TRBJ1-2	12	TRBV6-5	TRBD1	NA
CSASTGTGTTDTQYF	TGCAGTGCTTCAACCGGGACAGGGACCACAGATACGCAGTATTTT	TRBJ2-3	15	TRBV20-1	TRBD1	NA
CSVLYPLAPSSYNEQFF	TGCAGCGTTTTATACCCACTAGCGCCTAGCTCCTACAATGAGCAGTTCTTC	TRBJ2-1	17	TRBV29-1	TRBD2	NA
CASSPGLRSGANVLTF	TGTGCCAGCTCCCCAGGGCTCCGCTCTGGGGCCAACGTCCTGACTTTC	TRBJ2-6	16	TRBV28	NA	NA
CSASRLAGAETSTDTQYF	TGCAGTGCTAGTCGGCTAGCGGGGGCGGAGACTAGCACAGATACGCAGTATTTT	TRBJ2-3	18	TRBV20-1	TRBD2	few
CSARTSGEDTQYF	TGCAGTGCTAGGACTAGCGGGGAAGATACGCAGTATTTT	TRBJ2-3	13	TRBV20-1	TRBD2	NA
CASSSTGALQETQYF	TGCGCCAGCAGCTCTACAGGGGCCCTACAAGAGACCCAGTACTTC	TRBJ2-5	15	TRBV5-1	TRBD1	NA
CASSPDGEGQPQHF	TGTGCCAGCAGTCCCGACGGGGAGGGTCAGCCCCAGCATTTT	TRBJ1-5	14	TRBV2	NA	NA
CASSSFYNNEQYF	TGTGCCAGCAGTAGTTTTTATAACAATGAGCAGTACTTC	TRBJ2-5	13	TRBV7-2	NA	NA
CASGLEAGYEQFF	TGTGCTAGTGGTTTGGAAGCGGGGTATGAGCAGTTCTTC	TRBJ2-1	13	TRBV12-5	TRBD2	few
CASRQISGSSYNEQFF	TGTGCCAGCAGACAAATCAGCGGGAGCTCCTACAATGAGCAGTTCTTC	TRBJ2-1	16	TRBV6-5	TRBD2	few
CASGLVLGGGSYNEQFF	TGTGCTAGTGGTTTGGTCCTCGGGGGAGGGTCCTACAATGAGCAGTTCTTC	TRBJ2-1	17	TRBV12-5	TRBD2	few
CASRVEGPNNSPLHF	TGCGCCAGCAGGGTGGAGGGGCCAAATAATTCACCCCTCCACTTT	TRBJ1-6	15	TRBV5-1	NA	NA
CASSSSSGGAGEQYF	TGTGCCAGCAGCTCCTCGTCGGGGGGCGCGGGCGAGCAGTACTTC	TRBJ2-7	15	TRBV7-2	NA	few
CASSLGWDVSYEQYF	TGTGCCAGCAGCTTGGGGTGGGACGTGTCCTACGAGCAGTACTTC	TRBJ2-7	15	TRBV5-4	NA	NA
CASSFRVDTQYF	TGTGCCAGCAGCTTTAGAGTAGATACGCAGTATTTT	TRBJ2-3	12	TRBV7-9	NA	NA
CASSPPDREYEQYF	TGTGCCAGCAGCCCCCCGGACAGGGAATACGAGCAGTACTTC	TRBJ2-7	14	TRBV7-9	TRBD1	NA
CSARDNSLNTEAFF	TGCAGTGCTAGAGACAACAGCCTGAACACTGAAGCTTTCTTT	TRBJ1-1	14	TRBV20-1	NA	NA
CSVGTAHEQYF	TGCAGCGTAGGGACAGCCCACGAGCAGTACTTC	TRBJ2-7	11	TRBV29-1	TRBD1	few
CSVEGGDTYNEQFF	TGCAGCGTTGAAGGAGGGGACACGTACAATGAGCAGTTCTTC	TRBJ2-1	14	TRBV29-1	NA	NA
CASLPGQRIYGYTF	TGTGCCAGCCTACCGGGACAGCGGATCTATGGCTACACCTTC	TRBJ1-2	14	TRBV19	TRBD1	once
CASSEAVGQPSDGYTF	TGTGCCAGCAGTGAAGCGGTGGGACAGCCTAGTGATGGCTACACCTTC	TRBJ1-2	16	TRBV6-1	TRBD1	NA
CASSPQGDRGSYEQYF	TGTGCCAGCTCCCCCCAAGGGGACAGAGGCTCGTACGAGCAGTACTTC	TRBJ2-7	16	TRBV18	TRBD1	NA
CSVPGGLGSYGQYF	TGCAGCGTGCCTGGGGGTCTCGGCTCCTACGGGCAGTACTTC	TRBJ2-7	14	TRBV29-1	NA	NA
CASSENMNTEAFF	TGCGCCAGCAGCGAGAACATGAACACTGAAGCTTTCTTT	TRBJ1-1	13	TRBV5-1	NA	NA
CASSRTGDGGLDGYTF	TGTGCCAGCAGTAGAACGGGAGACGGGGGGCTCGATGGCTACACCTTC	TRBJ1-2	16	TRBV27	NA	few
CSARQTGANEKLFF	TGCAGTGCTAGACAGACAGGGGCTAATGAAAAACTGTTTTTT	TRBJ1-4	14	TRBV20-1	TRBD1	once
CAISEVGEQPQHF	TGTGCCATCAGTGAGGTAGGGGAGCAGCCCCAGCATTTT	TRBJ1-5	13	TRBV10-3	NA	few
CASSRTGTGGEKLFF	TGTGCCAGCAGCCGAACCGGGACAGGGGGTGAAAAACTGTTTTTT	TRBJ1-4	15	TRBV12-3/TRBV12-4	TRBD1	NA
CSAYEDRTPETQYF	TGCAGTGCTTATGAGGACAGGACCCCAGAGACCCAGTACTTC	TRBJ2-5	14	TRBV20-1	TRBD1	NA
CASSPLGGADTQYF	TGTGCCAGCAGCCCACTTGGGGGGGCAGATACGCAGTATTTT	TRBJ2-3	14	TRBV11-2	TRBD2	few
CATRTGLAGAGDTQYF	TGTGCCACCAGAACAGGGCTAGCGGGGGCGGGGGATACGCAGTATTTT	TRBJ2-3	16	TRBV2	TRBD2	NA
CASSRLGEGNQPQHF	TGTGCCAGCAGCCGTTTAGGGGAGGGCAATCAGCCCCAGCATTTT	TRBJ1-5	15	TRBV12-3/TRBV12-4	NA	NA
CSVRSSYEQYF	TGCAGCGTGCGTAGCTCCTACGAGCAGTACTTC	TRBJ2-7	11	TRBV29-1	NA	once
CASSEVLAGQDIQYF	TGTGCCAGCAGTGAAGTCCTAGCGGGGCAGGACATTCAGTACTTC	TRBJ2-4	15	TRBV2	TRBD2	NA
CAWSDGNNQPQHF	TGTGCCTGGAGTGATGGGAACAATCAACCCCAGCATTTT	TRBJ1-5	13	TRBV30	NA	NA
CSVEAGQGINSYEQYF	TGCAGCGTTGAGGCGGGCCAGGGGATTAACTCCTACGAGCAGTACTTC	TRBJ2-7	16	TRBV29-1	NA	NA
CASSQEGKAGVPEQYF	TGCGCCAGCAGCCAAGAGGGAAAGGCGGGAGTCCCCGAGCAGTACTTC	TRBJ2-7	16	TRBV4-3	TRBD2	NA
CSVLFTSTDTQYF	TGCAGCGTCCTATTTACTAGCACAGATACGCAGTATTTT	TRBJ2-3	13	TRBV29-1	NA	few